The present T cell receptor beta chain was sequenced within a study of blood T cells in healthy people across ages. Study context: The template switching approach captured approximately one barcoded beta molecule for every two T cells.

V lost 3 bases to trimming and J lost 8 bases, with 11 bases between them. The CDR3 is 13 amino acids. From germline, CDR1 is MNHEY and CDR2 SMNVEV (reference sequence). For the second PCR, which ran for 7 to 11 cycles, a sample-barcoded 5' primer and a J-beta primer mix were used. TCRdb passed the 5' RACE reads through MiXCR, listing each CDR3 protein once. The table has 600,000 to 1,000,000 distinct CDR3 sequences, more than 20% seen once. This clonotype has just a few counts. These data were likewise used in another study, on T cells of mothers and their children. That paper adds: Every mother supplied over 8.5 million TCR beta CDR3 reads and every child around 3 million.

J is TRBJ2-1 and V is TRBV27; D might be TRBD1 (6 bases). This TCR was sampled from a boy aged 10-17 years in good health. The sequenced sample was blood. CDR3 bases: TGTGCCAGCAGTTTTCGAGGGGGAGATGAGCAGTTCTTC. This translates into CASSFRGGDEQFF.